The next 10 T cell receptor beta chains were all read from a single sample in a study of identical twins. TCRdb reprocessed the 5' RACE reads via MiXCR and lists one record per CDR3 protein. Counted here are roughly 470,000 distinct CDR3 sequences, roughly 13% occurring once; the ten biggest clones make up more than 0.8%. These data were also reused for a study on yellow fever vaccine responses in identical twins.

Sequencing input: CD4+ T cells sorted from blood. The receptors come from a woman between 18 and 29 years old in good health.

This clonotype was detected ten times or more. V is TRBV29-1 and J is TRBJ2-4; TRBD1 agrees at 11 bases. Germline V gene sequence: CDR1 SQVTM, CDR2 ANQGSEA. This CDR3 contains 13 residues. J gave up 7 bases and V 7 bases, and 6 bases lay outside the gene matches. This CDR3 is CSAQGTGGNIQYF. The CDR3 DNA sequence: TGCAGCGCCCAAGGGACAGGGGGGAACATTCAGTACTTC. Combining the CDR3 with reference TRBV29-1 and TRBJ2-4 gives the whole variable domain SAVISQKPSRDICQRGTSLTIQCQVDSQVTMMFWYRQQPGQSLTLIATANQGSEATYESGFVIDKFPISRPNLTFSTLTVSNMSPEDSSIYLCSAQGTGGNIQYFGAGTRLSVL.

This sequence joins TRBV7-2 and TRBJ2-2, with a possible D match to TRBD2 (6 bases). Germline CDR1 and CDR2: SGHTA and FQGNSA. Deletions cut 5 bases from V and 4 bases from J, with 17 bases between. The CDR3 is made up of 16 amino acids. The CDR3 DNA follows: TGTGCCAGCAGCCCCCTTCTGGGGCGGGGCACCGGGGAGCTGTTTTTT. Residues: CASSPLLGRGTGELFF.

A few counts support this clonotype. The chain carries TRBV12-3 or TRBV12-4 and TRBJ2-1; 7 bases are a match to TRBD2. V trimming: 3 bases; J trimming: 6 bases; junction bases outside the gene matches: 5. The CDR3 sequence is 14 residues long. The CDR3 sequence: CASSFAGVVNEQFF. CDR3 sequence (DNA): TGTGCCAGCAGTTTTGCGGGAGTTGTCAATGAGCAGTTCTTC.

This clonotype was seen many times. This chain uses TRBV10-3 with TRBJ2-2; 8 positions match TRBD2. V lost 4 bases and J lost 3; bases outside the gene matches: 4. Germline V gives CDR1 ENHRY, CDR2 SYGVKD. The CDR3 runs 15 residues. CDR3 loop: CAISAAGGDTGELFF. CDR3 sequence (DNA): TGTGCCATCAGTGCGGCGGGGGGCGACACCGGGGAGCTGTTTTTT.

This clonotype was seen only a few times. V usage is TRBV25-1 and J usage is TRBJ2-1; D is undetermined. The CDR3 has 11 amino acids. The germline V gene has CDR1 MGHDK and CDR2 SYGVNS. Trimming cost V 5 bases and J 8 bases, with 7 bases left between them. CDR3 DNA: TGTGCCAGCAGTCATCTTTATGAGCAGTTCTTC. Translation: CASSHLYEQFF.

This clonotype was counted many times. The J gene is TRBJ2-1, the V gene TRBV4-1; TRBD1 agrees at 7 bases. Germline V CDR1 and CDR2: MGHRA, YSYEKL. With V trimmed by 2 bases and J by 3 bases, 13 bases remained unmatched. There are 18 residues in the CDR3. In DNA, the CDR3 is TGCGCCAGCAGCCAAAACGAAGCCGGGACAGCGAACTACAATGAGCAGTTCTTC. Protein sequence: CASSQNEAGTANYNEQFF.

This clonotype was seen only a few times. The chain is built from TRBV5-6 and TRBJ2-3, with TRBD2 matching 8 bases. The junction had 13 bases not matched to a gene; V was cut back by 0 bases and J by 4 bases. Germline V gene data show CDR1 as SGHDT and CDR2 as YYEEEE. The CDR3 spans 18 residues. The CDR3 DNA is TGTGCCAGCAGCTTGGGTGCGCGGGCGGGAGGTGTTCCAGATACGCAGTATTTT. This gives the protein CASSLGARAGGVPDTQYF.

This clonotype was seen a few times. The chain links TRBV19 to TRBJ2-7, with D tentatively TRBD1 or TRBD2 (6 bases each). Germline CDR1 and CDR2: LNHDA and SQIVND (reference sequence). This CDR3 is 15 amino acids long. The V and J ends lost 3 bases and 1 base respectively, with 13 bases between them. The CDR3 is CASSILGGGSYEQYF. The CDR3 coding sequence is TGTGCCAGTAGTATCCTAGGAGGGGGGTCCTACGAGCAGTACTTC.

The gene calls are TRBV21-1 and TRBJ2-4. TRBV21-1 is a recognized pseudogene. This CDR3 comprises 10 residues. In DNA, the CDR3 is TGTGCCAGCAGACGGAACATTCAGTACTTC. It specifies CASRRNIQYF.

About this clonotype: Sequence at one end of the junction differs from germline and may be a read error. This CDR3 reads CASSLSFPNSEAFF. The CDR3 nucleotides are TGTGCCAGCAGTTTATCCTTCCCCAACAGTGAAGCTTTCTTT. This chain connects TRBV27 to TRBJ1-1, with D hard to call. Germline lookup yields CDR1 MNHEY and CDR2 SMNVEV (reference sequence). The CDR3 length is 14 residues.